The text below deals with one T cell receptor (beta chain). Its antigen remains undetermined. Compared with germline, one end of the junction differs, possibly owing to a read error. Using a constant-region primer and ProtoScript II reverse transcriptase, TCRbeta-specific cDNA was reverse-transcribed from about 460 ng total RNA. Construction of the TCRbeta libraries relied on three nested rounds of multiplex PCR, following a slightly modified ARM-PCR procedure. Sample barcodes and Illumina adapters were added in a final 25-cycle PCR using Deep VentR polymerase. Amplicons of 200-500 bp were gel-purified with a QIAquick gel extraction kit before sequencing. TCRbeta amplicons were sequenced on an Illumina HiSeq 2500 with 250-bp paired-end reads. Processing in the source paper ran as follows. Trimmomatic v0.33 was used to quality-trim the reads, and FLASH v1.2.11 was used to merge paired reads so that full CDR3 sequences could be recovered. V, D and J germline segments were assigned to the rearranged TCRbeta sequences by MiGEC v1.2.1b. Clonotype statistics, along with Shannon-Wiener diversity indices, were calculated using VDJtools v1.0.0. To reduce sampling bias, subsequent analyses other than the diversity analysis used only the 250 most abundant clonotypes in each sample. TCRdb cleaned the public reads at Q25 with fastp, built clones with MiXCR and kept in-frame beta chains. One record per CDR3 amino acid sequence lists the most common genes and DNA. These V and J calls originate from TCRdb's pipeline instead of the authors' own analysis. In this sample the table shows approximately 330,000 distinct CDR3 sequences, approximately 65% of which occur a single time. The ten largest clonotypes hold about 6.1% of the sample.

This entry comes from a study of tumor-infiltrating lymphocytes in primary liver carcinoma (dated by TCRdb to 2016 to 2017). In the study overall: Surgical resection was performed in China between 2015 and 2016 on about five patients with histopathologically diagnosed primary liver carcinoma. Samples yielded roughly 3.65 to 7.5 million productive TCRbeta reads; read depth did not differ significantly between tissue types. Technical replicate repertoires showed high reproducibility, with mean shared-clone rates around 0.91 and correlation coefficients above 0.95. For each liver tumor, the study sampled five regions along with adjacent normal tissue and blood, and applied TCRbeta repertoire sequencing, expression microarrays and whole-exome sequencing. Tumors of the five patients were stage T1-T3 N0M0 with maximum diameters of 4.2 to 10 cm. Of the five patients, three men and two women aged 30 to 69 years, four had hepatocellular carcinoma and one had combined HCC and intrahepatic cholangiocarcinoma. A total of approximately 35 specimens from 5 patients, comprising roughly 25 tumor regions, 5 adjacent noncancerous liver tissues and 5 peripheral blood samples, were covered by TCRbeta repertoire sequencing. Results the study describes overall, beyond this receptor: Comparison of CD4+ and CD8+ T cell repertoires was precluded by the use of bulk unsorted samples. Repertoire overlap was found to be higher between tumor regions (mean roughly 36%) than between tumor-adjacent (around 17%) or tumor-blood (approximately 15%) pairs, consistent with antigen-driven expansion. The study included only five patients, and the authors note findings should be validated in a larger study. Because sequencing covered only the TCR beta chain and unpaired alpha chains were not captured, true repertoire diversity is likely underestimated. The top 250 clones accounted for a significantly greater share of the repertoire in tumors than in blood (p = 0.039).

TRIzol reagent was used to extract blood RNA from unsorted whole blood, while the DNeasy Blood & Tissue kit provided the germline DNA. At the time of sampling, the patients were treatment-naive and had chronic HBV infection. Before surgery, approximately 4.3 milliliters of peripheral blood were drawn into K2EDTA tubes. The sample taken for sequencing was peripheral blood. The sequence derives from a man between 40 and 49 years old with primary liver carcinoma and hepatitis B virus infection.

The CDR3 protein: CTSSFATGFTNYEQYF. The DNA reads TGTACCAGCAGCTTTGCCACAGGGTTCACAAACTACGAGCAGTACTTC. The chain couples TRBV11-2 to TRBJ2-7, with TRBD1 tentatively as D gene (6 bases match). There are 16 amino acids in the CDR3, from cysteine to phenylalanine inclusive. Kept here is only the CDR3 DNA, which spans 48 bases and is read in frame from base 1. The germline V gene provides CDR1 SGHAT and CDR2 FQNNGV.